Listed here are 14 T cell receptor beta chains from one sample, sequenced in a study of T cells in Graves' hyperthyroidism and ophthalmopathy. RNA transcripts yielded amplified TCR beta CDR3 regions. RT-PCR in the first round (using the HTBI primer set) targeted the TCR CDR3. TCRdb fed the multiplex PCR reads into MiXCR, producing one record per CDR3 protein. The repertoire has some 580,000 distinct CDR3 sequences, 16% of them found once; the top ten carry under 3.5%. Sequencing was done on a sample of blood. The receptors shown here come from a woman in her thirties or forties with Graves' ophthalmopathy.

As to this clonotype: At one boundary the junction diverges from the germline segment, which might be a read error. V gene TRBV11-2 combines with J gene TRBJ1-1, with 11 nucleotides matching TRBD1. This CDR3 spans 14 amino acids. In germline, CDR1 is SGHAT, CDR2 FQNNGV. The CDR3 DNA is TGTGCCAGCAGCCTCGGGACAGGGGGGCTTCCTCCTCTCTTT. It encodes CASSLGTGGLPPLF.

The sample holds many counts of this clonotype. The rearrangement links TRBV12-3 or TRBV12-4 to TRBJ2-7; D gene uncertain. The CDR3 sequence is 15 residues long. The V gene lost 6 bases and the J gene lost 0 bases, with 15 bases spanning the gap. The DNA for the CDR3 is TGTGCCAGCAGCACTCGCGGAAGAGGCTCCTACGAGCAGTACTTC. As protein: CASSTRGRGSYEQYF.

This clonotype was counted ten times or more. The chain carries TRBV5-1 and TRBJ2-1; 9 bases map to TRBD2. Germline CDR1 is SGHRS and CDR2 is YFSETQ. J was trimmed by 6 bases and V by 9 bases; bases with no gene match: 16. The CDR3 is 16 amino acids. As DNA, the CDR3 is TGCGCCAAGACCCCTAGCGGGATATCTAATCCCAATGAGCAGTTCTTC. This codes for CAKTPSGISNPNEQFF.

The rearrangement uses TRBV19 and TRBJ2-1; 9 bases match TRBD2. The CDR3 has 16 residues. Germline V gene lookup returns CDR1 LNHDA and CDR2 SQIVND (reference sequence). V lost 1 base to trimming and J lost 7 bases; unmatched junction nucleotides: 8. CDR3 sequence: CASSIVPSGTRNEQFF. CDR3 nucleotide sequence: TGTGCCAGTAGTATAGTCCCTAGCGGGACGAGAAATGAGCAGTTCTTC.

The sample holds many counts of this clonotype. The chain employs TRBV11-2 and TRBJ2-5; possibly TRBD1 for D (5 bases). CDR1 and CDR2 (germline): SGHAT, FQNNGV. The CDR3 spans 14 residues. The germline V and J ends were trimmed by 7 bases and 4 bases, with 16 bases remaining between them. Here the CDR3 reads CASTTTVGAETQYF. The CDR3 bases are TGTGCCAGCACCACAACGGTAGGGGCAGAGACCCAGTACTTC.

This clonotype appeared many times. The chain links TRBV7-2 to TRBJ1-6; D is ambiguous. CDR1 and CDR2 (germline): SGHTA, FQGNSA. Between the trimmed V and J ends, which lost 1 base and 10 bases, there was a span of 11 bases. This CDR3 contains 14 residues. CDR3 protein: CASSLGGFRSPLHF. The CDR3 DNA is TGTGCCAGCAGCTTAGGGGGATTTCGGTCACCCCTCCACTTT.

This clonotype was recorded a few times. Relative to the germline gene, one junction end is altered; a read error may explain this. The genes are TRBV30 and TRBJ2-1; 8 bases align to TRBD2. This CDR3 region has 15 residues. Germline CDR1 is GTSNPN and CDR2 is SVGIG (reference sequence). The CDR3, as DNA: TGTGCCTGGAGTGAGACTAGCGTGCCCTACAGTGAGCAGTTCTTC. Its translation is CAWSETSVPYSEQFF.

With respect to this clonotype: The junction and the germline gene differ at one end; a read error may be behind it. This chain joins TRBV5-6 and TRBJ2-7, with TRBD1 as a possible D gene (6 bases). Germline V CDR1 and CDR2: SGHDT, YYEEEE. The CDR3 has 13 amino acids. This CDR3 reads CTSSLGQSYEQYF. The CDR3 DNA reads TGTACCAGCAGCTTAGGACAGAGCTACGAGCAGTACTTC.

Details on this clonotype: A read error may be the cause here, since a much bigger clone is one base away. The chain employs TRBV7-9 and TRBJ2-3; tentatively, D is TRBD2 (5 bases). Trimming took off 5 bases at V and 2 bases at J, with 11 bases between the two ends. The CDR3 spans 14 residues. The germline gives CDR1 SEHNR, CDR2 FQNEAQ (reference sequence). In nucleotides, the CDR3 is TGTGCCAGCAGCGACCTAGCACACACAGATACGCAGTATTTT. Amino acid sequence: CASSDLAHTDTQYF.

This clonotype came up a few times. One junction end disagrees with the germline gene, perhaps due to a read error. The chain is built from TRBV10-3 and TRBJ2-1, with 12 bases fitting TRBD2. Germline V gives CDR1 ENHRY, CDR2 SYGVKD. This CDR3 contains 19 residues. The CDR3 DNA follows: TGTGCCACCAGTGAGACTAGCGGGAGATCCCTAAGGTCCTACAATGAGCAGTTCTTC. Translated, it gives CATSETSGRSLRSYNEQFF.

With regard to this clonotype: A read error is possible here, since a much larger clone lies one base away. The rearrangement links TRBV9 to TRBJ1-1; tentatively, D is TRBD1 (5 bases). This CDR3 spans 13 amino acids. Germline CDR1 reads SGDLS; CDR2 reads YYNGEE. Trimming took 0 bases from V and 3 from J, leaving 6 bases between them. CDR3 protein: CASSVAGHTEAFF. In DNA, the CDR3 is TGTGCCAGCAGCGTAGCGGGGCACACTGAAGCTTTCTTT.

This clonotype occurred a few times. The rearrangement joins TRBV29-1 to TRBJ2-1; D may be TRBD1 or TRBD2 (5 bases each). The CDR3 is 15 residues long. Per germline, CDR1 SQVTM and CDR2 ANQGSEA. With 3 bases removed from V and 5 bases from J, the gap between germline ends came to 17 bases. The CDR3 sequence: CSVDGTSSPHNEQFF. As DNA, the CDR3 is TGCAGCGTTGACGGGACCTCATCCCCCCACAATGAGCAGTTCTTC.

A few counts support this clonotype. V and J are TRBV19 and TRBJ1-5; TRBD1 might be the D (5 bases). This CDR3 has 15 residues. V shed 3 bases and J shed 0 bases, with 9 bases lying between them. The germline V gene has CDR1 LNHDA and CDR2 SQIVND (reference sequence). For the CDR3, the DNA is TGTGCCAGTAGTATGGGGCGTTATAGCAATCAGCCCCAGCATTTT. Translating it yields CASSMGRYSNQPQHF.

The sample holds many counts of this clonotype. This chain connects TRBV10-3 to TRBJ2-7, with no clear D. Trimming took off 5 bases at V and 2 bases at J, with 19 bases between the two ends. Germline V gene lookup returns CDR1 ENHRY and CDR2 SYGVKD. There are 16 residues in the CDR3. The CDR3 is CAISPTPTNRPYEQYF. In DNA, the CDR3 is TGTGCCATCAGTCCAACGCCAACAAACCGTCCCTACGAGCAGTACTTC.